This T cell receptor beta chain was identified during a study of neurological immune-mediated disorders. Study-level results: On phylogenetic grouping, the repertoires of 18 of 34 multiple sclerosis patients fell within one related-CDR3 cluster, constituting a possible signature.

This clonotype was picked up many times. Antigen specificity is unknown. V was cut by 4 bases and J by 2 bases, with 11 bases left in between. CDR3 length equals 15 residues. Germline CDR1 and CDR2: LGHDT and YNNKEL (reference sequence). TCRdb re-analysed the 5' RACE reads in MiXCR, keeping a single row per CDR3 protein. Found here are under 60,000 distinct CDR3 sequences, 4.5% to 7% of them singletons; the top ten hold over 1.2%. This clonotype originated in a woman in her late teens or twenties with multiple sclerosis. The rearrangement joins TRBV3-1 to TRBJ2-2, with D unresolved. Sequencing was carried out using CD4+ T cells from blood. Here the CDR3 DNA reads TGTGCCAGCAGCCTCAAGGTCACCAACACCGGGGAGCTGTTTTTT. Amino acids: CASSLKVTNTGELFF. Supplemented by reference TRBV3-1 and TRBJ2-2, the full variable domain reads DTAVSQTPKYLVTQMGNDKSIKCEQNLGHDTMYWYKQDSKKFLKIMFSYNNKELIINETVPNRFSPKSPDKAHLNLHINSLELGDSAVYFCASSLKVTNTGELFFGEGSRLTVL.